The sequence of this T cell receptor beta chain was determined in a study of blood T cell repertoires in COVID-19. In the study overall: Collection of acute and convalescent COVID-19 samples took place in the United States, Italy and Spain. T cells, B-cell-depleted T cells, or PBMCs supplied cDNA or gDNA.

In the original workflow: How many nucleated cells were present was estimated from reference gene primer amplification. TCRdb's copy holds only in-frame clones and misses some; the assay was immunoSEQ multiplex PCR. V and J calls and clone size are copied from that table; D and trimming were computed from the DNA. Of 25,000 to 35,000 clones detected, about nine tenths appear once; the ten largest clones hold more than 8%. There are 15 residues in the CDR3. Germline V gene sequence: CDR1 SGHNT, CDR2 YENEEA. The junction had 6 bases not matched to a gene; V was cut back by 5 bases and J by 1 base. Sequenced: peripheral blood. The TCR was taken from a human donor with active COVID-19. The donor label of this sample is uncertain. V is TRBV11-3 and J is TRBJ2-5; 8 bases fit TRBD2. The CDR3: CASSVRGGTQETQYF. The CDR3 DNA reads TGTGCCAGCAGCGTTCGCGGGGGGACCCAAGAGACCCAGTACTTC.